This TCR beta chain was sequenced in a study of Ad26.COV2.S vaccination and SARS-CoV-2 variants listed by TCRdb under 2021. Regarding the complete study: Vaccine-arm donors were drawn from COV1001, a multicentre, randomized, double-blind, placebo-controlled phase I-IIa trial of Ad26.COV2.S in healthy adults. Sequencing of the TCRbeta repertoire served to evaluate the specificity and breadth of SARS-CoV-2-reactive T cell receptors following Ad26.COV2.S vaccination. Investigators did not know the trial group allocation while performing experiments and assessing outcomes. Participants in the trial were split at random into five groups of five each, receiving low-dose or high-dose Ad26.COV2.S once or twice, or else placebo on both occasions. The TCR-sequenced set comprised around 32 samples: some 20 Ad26.COV2.S vaccine recipients, 5 placebo recipients and 8 SARS-CoV-2 convalescent individuals. Ad26.COV2.S was administered intramuscularly at a dose of 5x10^10 or 1x10^11 viral particles, either as one shot or as two shots given 56 days apart. What the research found in general, with its limitations: Non-spike TCR breadth was comparable between vaccine and placebo recipients, consistent with the vaccine containing only spike. The authors noted that the TCR breadth and depth analyses may have underestimated total T cell responses. Comparing responses between vaccine doses or regimens was not something the study was powered to do. Spike-specific TCR breadth was higher in Ad26.COV2.S recipients than in placebo recipients (P = 0.0014). After vaccination, spike-specific CD8+ and CD4+ T cell responses were reported to show substantial breadth.

TCRbeta CDR3 regions were sequenced with the immunoSEQ Assay. After extraction, genomic DNA underwent amplification by bias-controlled multiplex PCR, followed by high-throughput sequencing. In the original analysis: To quantify the absolute abundance of every unique TCRbeta CDR3 region, sequences were collapsed and filtered. T cell fraction was estimated by normalizing TCRbeta template counts to usable DNA, with usable DNA measured through amplification of reference genes found in all nucleated cells. Repertoire TCRs were annotated as SARS-CoV-2-specific by exact matching of V gene, CDR3 amino acid sequence and J gene to a known reactive TCR set. The reference SARS-CoV-2 TCR set came from MIRA and was filtered for enrichment in COVID-19-positive ImmuneCODE repertoires, removing public or cross-reactive TCRs. Using the MIRA antigens, annotated TCRs were further analysed by specific ORF or by position within an ORF. Breadth was defined as annotated unique rearrangements over total unique productive rearrangements; depth was the summed frequency of those rearrangements. Group comparisons of TCR breadth used two-sided Wilcoxon rank-sum tests. TCRdb stores this immuneACCESS table with in-frame sequences only. Part of the clones is absent; in the studies checked, under half of the shortfall reflects unresolved V genes, and no reason is known for the rest. V, J and clone size are those of that table, while D and trimming were read from the DNA. In this sample the table shows a few hundred thousand clones, more than 75% of which occur a single time. Together, the top ten hold about 3.5% of the sample.

Concerning this clone itself: Its antigen is still unknown. Base qualities are not at hand, and no much larger clone is one base apart.

Spanning cysteine to phenylalanine, the CDR3 consists of 14 amino acids. Here the CDR3 DNA is all that survives: 42 bases in frame from base 1. Taken from the germline V gene, the CDR1 and CDR2 loops are SGHRS and YFSETQ. The germline V end is reduced by 3 bases and the J end by 4 bases; junction bases left unmatched: 1. The sample's treatment or condition label, in plain terms: around 19 received Ad26.COV2.S at low or high dose, single or two shots; roughly five received placebo; per-sample allocation not given. Repertoires of vaccine and placebo recipients were sequenced from samples collected on day 63 after the first injection. Cohort 1b enrolled fewer than 30 adults aged 18-55 years at a single site in Boston, USA, between 29 July and 7 August 2020. Ad26.COV2.S was a replication-incompetent adenovirus type 26 vector that expressed a prefusion-stabilized SARS-CoV-2 spike protein derived from the original Wuhan strain.

The sequencing used peripheral blood, collected in a trial of Ad26.COV2.S vaccine versus placebo. The origin of this receptor is a person between 18 and 65 years old who received the Ad26.COV2.S COVID-19 vaccine or a placebo. Recombination connected TRBV5-1 to TRBJ2-1, and 10 bases in between align with TRBD1. The CDR3 sequence is CASSSDRGYNEQFF. The DNA sequence is as follows: TGCGCCAGCAGCTCGGACAGGGGGTACAATGAGCAGTTCTTC.